This T cell receptor beta chain was captured by sequencing in a study of shared clonotypes between healthy human individuals. Study-wide results and caveats: Clonotypes which were not shared had lower generation probabilities than clonotypes that all four donors shared. It was only blood that was sampled, and tissue repertoires likely differ. Among donors, the sharing of clonotypes was expected to be influenced by sequencing depth.

The protocol was immunoSEQ multiplex PCR, while the TCRdb copy is restricted to in-frame clones and leaves out a portion. The sample lists hundreds of thousands of clones, roughly 97% occurring once. CDR3 size: 15 residues. Germline CDR1 MDHEN, CDR2 SYDVKM. Of note for this clone: What it recognizes is unknown. At one boundary the junction diverges from the germline segment, which might be a read error.

The sequence derives from a woman between 25 and 40 years old in good health. Input material: naive CD4+ T cells sorted from blood. As for subset: CD45RA+ positively selected. The chain is built from TRBV28 and TRBJ1-4; tentative D call: TRBD1 (6 bases). In nucleotides, the CDR3 is TGTGCCAGCAGTTTATCCGGGACAACGAATGAAAAACTGTTTTTT. Amino acid sequence: CASSLSGTTNEKLFF.